This passage covers 15 T cell receptor beta chains from one sample sequenced in a study of early T cells in non-severe SARS-CoV-2 infection. TCRdb called the 5' RACE reads again in MiXCR, with one record for every CDR3 protein. The repertoire holds some 63,000 distinct CDR3 sequences, with roughly 13% as singletons. Sequencing used whole blood. The receptors derive from an adult who was a healthcare worker with PCR-confirmed SARS-CoV-2 infection or an uninfected control (not recorded which).

This clonotype was detected many times. The V call is TRBV5-6, the J call TRBJ1-2; D call uncertain. Trimming left V 1 base short and J 1 base short, with 5 bases between. There are 13 residues in the CDR3. Germline CDR1 and CDR2: SGHDT and YYEEEE. In DNA, the CDR3 is TGTGCCAGCAGCTTGAGGCGTAACTATGGCTACACCTTC. This encodes CASSLRRNYGYTF.

This clonotype has more than one count but fewer than ten. The V and J genes are TRBV5-1 and TRBJ2-6; possibly TRBD1 or TRBD2 for D (6 bases each). Looked up from germline, CDR1 is SGHRS and CDR2 is YFSETQ. The CDR3 sequence is 16 residues long. The V and J ends lost 6 bases and 2 bases respectively, with 15 bases between them. The CDR3 protein is CASTPSGGPGANVLTF. Written as DNA, the CDR3 is TGCGCCAGCACCCCGAGTGGGGGGCCTGGGGCCAACGTCCTGACTTTC.

This clonotype was found many times. This chain joins TRBV6-6 and TRBJ1-1; 8 bases are a match to TRBD1. Per germline, CDR1 MNHNY and CDR2 SVGAGI (reference sequence). The CDR3 totals 15 residues. With V trimmed by 5 bases and J by 1 base, 6 bases remained unmatched. This chain's CDR3 is CASSPPGTGNTEAFF. CDR3 nucleotide sequence: TGTGCCAGCAGTCCTCCCGGGACAGGGAACACTGAAGCTTTCTTT.

The V call is TRBV4-1, the J call TRBJ1-1; no definite D call. The CDR3 is 14 amino acids. Trimming shortened V by 3 bases and J by 0 bases, and 8 bases separated the two germline ends. Germline V lookup: CDR1 MGHRA, CDR2 YSYEKL. As DNA, the CDR3 is TGCGCCAGCAGCCAGACGTGGCTGAACACTGAAGCTTTCTTT. This gives the protein CASSQTWLNTEAFF.

This clonotype was detected ten times or more. CDR3 in DNA: TGTGCCAGCAGTGGAGCGGGGGGCACAGATACGCAGTATTTT. Translated: CASSGAGGTDTQYF. J is TRBJ2-3 and V is TRBV6-4, with 8 positions matching TRBD2. CDR3 length equals 14 residues. CDR1 and CDR2 from the germline V gene are MRHNA and SNTAGT. V was pared by 4 bases and J by 1 base, with 1 base of the junction left unmatched.

Only one count was recorded for this clonotype. The chain has TRBV4-3 and TRBJ1-2; tentative D call: TRBD1 (5 bases). The CDR3 covers 14 residues. Germline CDR1 is LGHNA and CDR2 is YSLEER. V was shortened by 1 base and J by 8 bases, with 14 bases between the two germline ends. CDR3 coding DNA: TGCGCCAGCAGCCAAGGGCAGGGACCTTACGGCTACACCTTC. Amino acid sequence: CASSQGQGPYGYTF.

Comments on this clonotype: Since a much larger clone is just one base distant, this may be a read error. This rearrangement joins TRBV19 to TRBJ2-3; D remains unclear. The CDR3 consists of 11 residues. Germline lookup yields CDR1 LNHDA and CDR2 SQIVND (reference sequence). CDR3 in DNA: TGTGCCAGTAGTCGGCAAGATAGGCAGTATTTT. Residues: CASSRQDRQYF.

In its sample, this clonotype was seen many times. The V call is TRBV6-2 or TRBV6-3, the J call TRBJ2-1; D is possibly TRBD1 (5 bases). The CDR3 consists of 12 residues. V lost 5 bases to trimming and J lost 7 bases, with 9 bases between them. The germline V gene encodes CDR1 MNHEY and CDR2 SVGEGT. CDR3 region: CASSPSGNEQFF. The CDR3 bases are TGTGCCAGCAGTCCTTCAGGGAATGAGCAGTTCTTC.

The gene calls are TRBV7-8 and TRBJ1-1; D possibly corresponds to TRBD1 (6 bases). The CDR3 runs 15 residues. Germline V gene data show CDR1 as SGHVS and CDR2 as FQNEAQ. V shed 4 bases and J shed 5 bases, with 17 bases lying between them. DNA of the CDR3: TGTGCCAGCAGCTCCTTGGCAGGGGAGAGTACTGAAGCTTTCTTT. This encodes CASSSLAGESTEAFF. Full variable domain (outside the CDR3, taken from reference TRBV7-8 and TRBJ1-1): GAGVSQSPRYKVAKRGQDVALRCDPISGHVSLFWYQQALGQGPEFLTYFQNEAQLDKSGLPSDRFFAERPEGSVSTLKIQRTQQEDSAVYLCASSSLAGESTEAFFGQGTRLTVV.

Ten or more counts support this clonotype. This chain uses TRBV28 with TRBJ2-3, with no clear D. Per the germline V gene, CDR1 is MDHEN and CDR2 is SYDVKM. The germline V and J ends were trimmed by 3 bases and 6 bases, with 13 bases remaining between them. The CDR3 spans 14 residues. Here the CDR3 reads CASSLPPRRDTQYF. The CDR3 region has the DNA TGTGCCAGCAGTTTGCCCCCCCGGCGTGATACGCAGTATTTT.

The gene calls are TRBV6-2 or TRBV6-3 and TRBJ2-7, with D unclear. Per the germline V gene, CDR1 is MNHEY and CDR2 is SVGEGT. The CDR3 extends over 12 amino acids. Trimming stripped 4 bases from V and 4 bases from J, with 8 bases between. The DNA of the CDR3 is TGTGCCAGCAGTTCCGGTCCTTACGAGCAGTACTTC. This gives the protein CASSSGPYEQYF.

This clonotype has just a few counts. The gene calls are TRBV5-1 and TRBJ1-1; D is ambiguous. V lost 3 bases to trimming and J lost 0 bases, with 9 bases between them. Germline V gene data show CDR1 as SGHRS and CDR2 as YFSETQ. The CDR3 sequence is 14 residues long. In DNA, the CDR3 is TGCGCCAGCAGCTCAAGGAGTGTGAACACTGAAGCTTTCTTT. Its translation: CASSSRSVNTEAFF.

V is TRBV21-1 and J is TRBJ1-1; TRBD1 is taken as the D call from the table, unchecked against the DNA. TRBV21-1 is a pseudogene. This CDR3 has 14 amino acids. CDR3 amino acids: CASTRDRGGREAFF. CDR3 nucleotides: TGTGCCAGCACCAGGGACAGGGGAGGACGTGAAGCTTTCTTT.

This rearrangement joins TRBV7-2 to TRBJ2-5; TRBD1 matches at 7 bases. The germline CDR1 and CDR2 sequences are SGHTA and FQGNSA. V gave up 4 bases and J gave up 3 bases; unmatched junction bases: 5. The CDR3 extends over 14 amino acids. The CDR3: CASSSQQGKETQYF. As DNA, the CDR3 is TGTGCCAGCAGCTCACAACAGGGGAAAGAGACCCAGTACTTC. Looking up the rest from reference TRBV7-2 and TRBJ2-5 gives the full variable domain: GAGVSQSPSNKVTEKGKDVELRCDPISGHTALYWYRQSLGQGLEFLIYFQGNSAPDKSGLPSDRFSAERTGGSVSTLTIQRTQQEDSAVYLCASSSQQGKETQYFGPGTRLLVL.

This clonotype was seen a handful of times. This chain connects TRBV7-2 to TRBJ2-3, with 8 positions matching TRBD2. Germline CDR1 and CDR2: SGHTA and FQGNSA. After removal of 5 bases from V and 2 bases from J, the junction contained 12 bases not matched to a gene. The CDR3 spans 17 residues. Here the CDR3 DNA reads TGTGCCAGCAGCCCCCGGGGGGCTAGCGGGTACACAGATACGCAGTATTTT. Protein product: CASSPRGASGYTDTQYF.